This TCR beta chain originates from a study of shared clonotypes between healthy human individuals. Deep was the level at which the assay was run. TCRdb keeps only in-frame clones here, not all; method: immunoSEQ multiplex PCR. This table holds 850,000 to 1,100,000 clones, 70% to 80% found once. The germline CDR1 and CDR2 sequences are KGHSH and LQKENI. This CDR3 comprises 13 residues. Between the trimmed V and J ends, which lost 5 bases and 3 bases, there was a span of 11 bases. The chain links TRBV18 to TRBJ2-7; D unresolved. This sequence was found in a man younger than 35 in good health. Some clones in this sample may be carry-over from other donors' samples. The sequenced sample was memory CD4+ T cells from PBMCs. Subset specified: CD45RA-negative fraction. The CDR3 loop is CASSSTVYYEQYF. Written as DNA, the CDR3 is TGTGCCAGCTCAAGCACAGTTTACTACGAGCAGTACTTC.